This is a list of T cell receptor beta chains from one sample in a study of OX40 agonist ivuxolimab in advanced cancers. The repertoire was sequenced with immunoSEQ multiplex PCR; TCRdb's copy has only in-frame clones and lacks some. The sample lists tens of thousands of clones, around 80% seen once, with around 2.3% in the top ten. Sequencing used CD4+ or CD8+ T cells sorted from blood, obtained in a trial of the OX40 agonist ivuxolimab. These receptors were collected from an adult with an advanced solid tumor such as melanoma, head and neck, liver or kidney cancer. Both conserved end residues are trimmed from each CDR3.

cdr3_aa	v_call	j_call
ASSPSRDSYNEQF	TRBV7-2	TRBJ2-1
AWKSAEAF	TRBV30	TRBJ1-1
ASRFPRDEQF	TRBV28	TRBJ2-1
ASSYGTGGGNSPLH	TRBV6-5	TRBJ1-6
ASSIRLGSGVNTEAF	TRBV19	TRBJ1-1
ASSPVGRVLDEQF	TRBV7-3	TRBJ2-1
ASSVSPDRNYGYT	TRBV9	TRBJ1-2
ASTRQDLKRYT	TRBV19	TRBJ1-2
ASSSSGWGQREETQY	TRBV7-9	TRBJ2-5
ASSLLGRGDQPQH	TRBV27	TRBJ1-5
ASSPRQYNEQF	TRBV5-4	TRBJ2-1
ASSKDRGQVGEQY	TRBV21-1	TRBJ2-7
ASSWWTANQPQH	TRBV5-6	TRBJ1-5
AISEPIKGQGDTEAF	TRBV10-3	TRBJ1-1
ASSADRAF	TRBV2	TRBJ1-1
ASSVFKGNQPQH	TRBV9	TRBJ1-5
ASSPPTTRGLD	TRBV18	TRBJ1-3
ASSLGSLFWGYEQF	TRBV5-4	TRBJ2-1
ASSYTGASTDTQY	TRBV6-6	TRBJ2-3
ASSWGMKSSYEQY	TRBV7-9	TRBJ2-7
ASSSRQGVETEAF	TRBV5-1	TRBJ1-1
ATTSTGGSSNQPQH	TRBV19	TRBJ1-5
ASSQGTGKALNTEAF	TRBV4-3	TRBJ1-1
ASSSTSGGAPSTDTQY	TRBV5-1	TRBJ2-3
ASSYQGQGGNEQF	TRBV6-5	TRBJ2-1
ASRKAGFGYEQY	TRBV28	TRBJ2-7